These 19 T cell receptor beta chains share one sample of origin, sequenced in a study of monozygotic twins with inflammatory bowel disease. TCRdb reprocessed the 5' RACE reads, with one entry per CDR3 protein and no DNA. The sample data list 200,000 to 250,000 distinct CDR3 sequences. The specimen was blood. The source of these receptors is a human donor with ulcerative colitis or Crohn's disease, or a healthy co-twin of an affected twin (not recorded which).

The CDR3 is CASSLDLGLHEQFF. V usage is TRBV11-2 and J usage is TRBJ2-1; the TRBD1 assignment by TCRdb is unverifiable without DNA. The CDR3 is 14 residues long. Germline CDR1 SGHAT, CDR2 FQNNGV. The full variable domain, in which reference TRBV11-2 and TRBJ2-1 provide the parts outside the CDR3, is EAGVAQSPRYKIIEKRQSVAFWCNPISGHATLYWYQQILGQGPKLLIQFQNNGVVDDSQLPKDRFSAERLKGVDSTLKIQPAKLEDSAVYLCASSLDLGLHEQFFGPGTRLTVL.

This CDR3 reads CASSHRFTGELFF. The rearrangement links TRBV2 to TRBJ2-2; the TCRdb call, TRBD1, lacks DNA for checking. Germline V CDR1 and CDR2: SNHLY, FYNNEI. CDR3 length: 13 residues.

The chain carries TRBV7-8 and TRBJ2-3; absent DNA, TCRdb's TRBD2 call cannot be checked. The germline V gene has CDR1 SGHVS and CDR2 FQNEAQ. CDR3 size: 16 residues. CDR3 residues: CASSLSSGGFTDTQYF.

The rearrangement uses TRBV6-1 and TRBJ1-5. The CDR3 sequence is 13 residues long. Germline V gives CDR1 MNHNS, CDR2 SASEGT. CDR3 in amino acids: CASSAEREVPQHF.

The chain combines TRBV19 with TRBJ1-2; TCRdb's D call of TRBD1 is untestable without DNA. Germline CDR1 LNHDA, CDR2 SQIVND (reference sequence). The CDR3 sequence is 16 residues long. The chain's CDR3 is CASSLTTGQIIYGYTF.

This chain uses TRBV4-1 with TRBJ1-4; with no DNA, the TCRdb D assignment of TRBD1 cannot be verified. In germline, CDR1 is MGHRA, CDR2 YSYEKL. The CDR3 has 15 residues. The CDR3 sequence is CASSPGGRGGEKLFF.

The chain has TRBV4-1 and TRBJ2-2. Germline CDR1 MGHRA, CDR2 YSYEKL. This CDR3 spans 14 amino acids. Here the CDR3 reads CASSQDRDSGELFF.

The CDR3 here is CASSLVSALKTNYGYTF. The rearrangement links TRBV5-6 to TRBJ1-2. CDR3 length: 17 amino acids. Looked up from germline, CDR1 is SGHDT and CDR2 is YYEEEE. Complete variable domain (other parts from reference TRBV5-6 and TRBJ1-2): DAGVTQSPTHLIKTRGQQVTLRCSPKSGHDTVSWYQQALGQGPQFIFQYYEEEERQRGNFPDRFSGHQFPNYSSELNVNALLLGDSALYLCASSLVSALKTNYGYTFGSGTRLTVV.

The chain joins TRBV6-6 to TRBJ1-1. Germline CDR1 is MNHNY and CDR2 is SVGAGI (reference sequence). CDR3 length: 14 amino acids. CDR3 in amino acids: CASSLGRGITEAFF.

The genes are TRBV4-1 and TRBJ2-1; TCRdb lists TRBD2, though no DNA is available to test this call. CDR1 and CDR2 from the germline V gene are MGHRA and YSYEKL. This CDR3 contains 15 residues. CDR3 amino acids: CASSQGSREWNEQFF.

The chain recombines TRBV7-9 with TRBJ1-2; TCRdb calls TRBD1, which cannot be checked without DNA. Germline V gives CDR1 SEHNR, CDR2 FQNEAQ (reference sequence). This CDR3 has 13 residues. CDR3 region: CASSAGQGDGYTF.

The chain carries TRBV5-1 and TRBJ1-1; TCRdb reports TRBD1, a call that lacks DNA to check it against. The CDR3 has 13 amino acids. The germline gives CDR1 SGHRS, CDR2 YFSETQ. The CDR3 loop is CASNTGANTEAFF.

CDR3 sequence: CASSSVLGGGANVLTF. The chain has TRBV7-2 and TRBJ2-6; there is no DNA to check the TCRdb D call of TRBD1. The V gene's germline CDR1 is SGHTA and CDR2 FQGNSA. The CDR3 runs 16 residues.

The V call is TRBV2, the J call TRBJ2-1; checking the TCRdb D call of TRBD1 is not possible without DNA. The CDR3 has 14 amino acids. The germline gives CDR1 SNHLY, CDR2 FYNNEI. The CDR3 protein is CASMRQGGFNEQFF.

This chain joins TRBV7-2 and TRBJ1-6; TCRdb outputs TRBD1, but without DNA this stays unchecked. Germline CDR1 reads SGHTA; CDR2 reads FQGNSA. The CDR3 length is 16 residues. This chain's CDR3 is CASSARQTLNNSPLHF. Variable domain in full (rest from reference TRBV7-2 and TRBJ1-6): GAGVSQSPSNKVTEKGKDVELRCDPISGHTALYWYRQSLGQGLEFLIYFQGNSAPDKSGLPSDRFSAERTGGSVSTLTIQRTQQEDSAVYLCASSARQTLNNSPLHFGNGTRLTVT.

The chain joins TRBV18 to TRBJ2-7; the TCRdb call, TRBD2, lacks DNA for checking. CDR3 length: 13 amino acids. Germline V gene sequence: CDR1 KGHSH, CDR2 LQKENI. The CDR3 sequence: CASSQTRTYEQYF. Filled out from reference TRBV18 and TRBJ2-7, the complete variable domain reads NAGVMQNPRHLVRRRGQEARLRCSPMKGHSHVYWYRQLPEEGLKFMVYLQKENIIDESGMPKERFSAEFPKEGPSILRIQQVVRGDSAAYFCASSQTRTYEQYFGPGTRLTVT.

The chain links TRBV7-6 to TRBJ2-1; TCRdb indicates TRBD1, and absent DNA this call remains unverified. This CDR3 has 14 residues. CDR1 is SGHVS, CDR2 FNYEAQ, per germline. This CDR3 is CASSRDSGRNEQFF.

CDR3 in amino acids: CASSPTANTEAFF. The rearrangement links TRBV3-1 to TRBJ1-1; TCRdb gives TRBD1 as the D gene, but with no DNA this cannot be confirmed. The CDR3 has 13 amino acids. CDR1 LGHDT and CDR2 YNNKEL come from the germline V gene (reference sequence).

J is TRBJ1-5 and V is TRBV5-1. Germline CDR1 SGHRS, CDR2 YFSETQ. The CDR3 is made up of 15 amino acids. This CDR3 reads CASSLDGDRAQPQHF. Full variable domain (remainder filled in from reference TRBV5-1 and TRBJ1-5): KAGVTQTPRYLIKTRGQQVTLSCSPISGHRSVSWYQQTPGQGLQFLFEYFSETQRNKGNFPGRFSGRQFSNSRSEMNVSTLELGDSALYLCASSLDGDRAQPQHFGDGTRLSIL.